This TCR beta chain was sequenced for a study of blood T cells in healthy people across ages. Overall study: Researchers report that template switching captured about one barcoded beta molecule per two T cells. Whole-study results and caveats: Donors of long life had a larger count of naive CD4+ cells and greater diversity than aged donors.

This CDR3 region has 14 residues. Germline lookup yields CDR1 MNHEY and CDR2 SVGAGI. This clonotype was counted only a few times. What it binds is unknown. This may come from a read error, since a much larger clone is one base off. The authors extracted at least 5 micrograms of total RNA per sample. Combining a sample-barcoded 5' primer with a J-beta primer mix, a second PCR ran for roughly 7 to 11 cycles. Each cDNA was tagged by a template-switch adaptor containing 12 random nucleotides. TCRdb itself ran the 5' RACE reads through MiXCR, one entry per CDR3 protein. The sample has 600,000 to 800,000 distinct CDR3 sequences, 52% seen once.

The chain uses TRBV6-5 and TRBJ2-7; no definite D call. The sequencing sample was made of blood. This sequence originates from a woman of 80 years or more in good health. The CDR3: CASSYSPGYNEQYF. The CDR3 DNA sequence: TGTGCAAGCAGTTACTCGCCCGGGTACAATGAGCAGTACTTC.